This TCR beta chain derives from a study of T cells expressing NK-cell markers. For the study at large: Sequencing covered eight donors, seven HCMV-seropositive and one seronegative.

Using the 5' RACE reads, TCRdb records one entry per CDR3 protein without DNA. The listing contains 300,000 to 450,000 distinct CDR3 sequences. The CDR3 totals 14 residues. Germline V gene data show CDR1 as SQVTM and CDR2 as ANQGSEA. What was sequenced was blood T cells: a sorted CD56 or NKG2C T cell subset, CD4+ or CD8+ T cells, or bulk PBMC T cells (not recorded which). The sequence came from a man aged 18 to 70 in good health. This sequence joins TRBV29-1 and TRBJ1-2; TCRdb returns TRBD1, unconfirmable since there is no DNA. The chain's CDR3 is CSVERGGQGVGYTF.